Listed here are 9 T cell receptor beta chains from one sample, sequenced in a study of cytomegalovirus exposure and HLA in healthy donors (dated by TCRdb to about 2017). Libraries were built with the immunoSEQ multiplex PCR assay. Drawn from immuneACCESS, this table holds only the in-frame rearrangements with V and J called that TCRdb kept. Clones are partly lost; checked studies trace under half to an unresolved V gene and leave the rest unexplained. Recorded for this sample are 100,000 to 150,000 clones; more than 85% of them occurred a single time. 4.4% of the sample is in the top ten clones. Sample: PBMCs. The source of these receptors is a man younger than 30 in good health and CMV-seropositive.

The chain has TRBV2 and TRBJ2-3; 10 nucleotides line up with TRBD1. The junction had 8 bases not matched to a gene; V was cut back by 5 bases and J by 3 bases. Germline assignment: CDR1 SNHLY and CDR2 FYNNEI. The CDR3 has 16 residues. CDR3 DNA sequence: TGTGCCAGCAGTCCTAGGACAGGGGGTGGAACAGATACGCAGTATTTT. This encodes CASSPRTGGGTDTQYF.

The chain recombines TRBV18 with TRBJ1-4; tentatively, D is TRBD1 (5 bases). Trimming took 0 bases from V and 3 from J, leaving 11 bases between them. CDR1 KGHSH and CDR2 LQKENI come from the germline V gene. The CDR3 has 16 residues. The CDR3 nucleotides read TGTGCCAGCTCACCACCGGGTGCGGGGCCTAATGAAAAACTGTTTTTT. It specifies CASSPPGAGPNEKLFF.

The chain is built from TRBV19 and TRBJ1-5, with D possibly matching TRBD1 (6 bases). V gave up 3 bases and J gave up 1 base, with 7 bases separating them. The germline CDR1 and CDR2 sequences are LNHDA and SQIVND (reference sequence). The CDR3 sequence is 14 residues long. CDR3: CASSIQGSNQPQHF. The CDR3 DNA reads TGTGCCAGTAGTATTCAGGGGAGCAATCAGCCCCAGCATTTT.

The chain combines TRBV6-4 with TRBJ2-3, with TRBD2 matching 11 bases. In germline, CDR1 is MRHNA, CDR2 SNTAGT. This CDR3 spans 17 amino acids. Trimming took 2 bases from V and 7 from J; bases not matched to a gene: 11. The CDR3 nucleotides are TGTGCCAGCAGTGACGGAGGACTAGCGGGCGGACAGCATACGCAGTATTTT. Amino acids: CASSDGGLAGGQHTQYF.

Remarks on this clone: One end of the junction fails to match germline, which may point to a read error. The chain recombines TRBV25-1 with TRBJ2-5; no clear D. CDR1 is MGHDK and CDR2 is SYGVNS in the germline V gene. This CDR3 is built from 8 residues. CDR3 protein: CASSDGHF. CDR3 sequence (DNA): TGTGCCAGCAGTGATGGGCACTTC.

V gene TRBV4-2 combines with J gene TRBJ1-3, with a possible D match to TRBD1 (6 bases). Looked up from germline, CDR1 is LGHNA and CDR2 is YNFKEQ. The CDR3 has 14 amino acids. The V and J ends lost 0 bases and 7 bases respectively, with 10 bases between them. DNA of the CDR3: TGTGCCAGCAGCCAAGAAGGCAGGGGCAACACCATATATTTT. Protein product: CASSQEGRGNTIYF.

The chain has TRBV30 and TRBJ1-4; 9 bases are shared with TRBD1. The CDR3 has 14 residues. Looked up from germline, CDR1 is GTSNPN and CDR2 is SVGIG (reference sequence). V lost 5 bases and J lost 7; bases outside the gene matches: 8. CDR3 DNA: TGTGCCTGGGCTCCGGACAGGGGAAGTGAAAAACTGTTTTTT. Translating it yields CAWAPDRGSEKLFF.

The rearrangement uses TRBV9 and TRBJ2-7; 7 positions agree with TRBD1. The CDR3 has 14 residues. J was trimmed by 5 bases and V by 4 bases; bases with no gene match: 9. Germline V gives CDR1 SGDLS, CDR2 YYNGEE. The CDR3 loop is CASSRYRGANEQYF. In DNA form, the CDR3 reads TGTGCCAGCAGCAGATACAGGGGTGCGAACGAGCAGTACTTC.

V usage is TRBV11-2 and J usage is TRBJ2-5; TRBD2 might be the D (7 bases). The V end was cut by 1 base, the J end by 2 bases, with 11 bases between. Germline CDR1 and CDR2: SGHAT and FQNNGV. The CDR3 runs to 15 residues. The CDR3 sequence: CASSLVGGEQETQYF. Written as DNA, the CDR3 is TGTGCCAGCAGCTTAGTAGGGGGGGAACAAGAGACCCAGTACTTC.